This section outlines one T cell receptor (beta chain) sequence together with its context. Libraries were prepared by immunoSEQ multiplex PCR; TCRdb keeps only in-frame clonotypes and omits some of them. The sample contains 200,000 or so clones, almost 85% of which appear only once. Germline V gene sequence: CDR1 MNHNY, CDR2 SVGAGI (reference sequence). The V end lost 5 bases, the J end lost 1 base, and 20 bases lay between the germline ends. This CDR3 is built from 18 residues. This entry belongs to a study of blood T cell repertoires in COVID-19. Background on the study: Material from acute and convalescent COVID-19 was sourced from the United States, Italy and Spain.

The TCR was taken from a human donor with acute or convalescent COVID-19. The donor label of this sample is uncertain. This chain uses TRBV6-6 with TRBJ2-2; D possibly corresponds to TRBD2 (6 bases). Input material: peripheral blood. The CDR3 here is CASSQHRGGQGNTGELFF. The CDR3 bases are TGTGCCAGCAGTCAGCACCGAGGAGGGCAGGGGAACACCGGGGAGCTGTTTTTT.